This T cell receptor (delta chain) was sequenced for a study of γδ T cells in repeated Plasmodium falciparum infection. The CDR3 is made up of 21 amino acids. In germline, CDR1 is TSWWSYY, CDR2 QGS. Trimming at V came to 3 bases and at J to 3 bases, leaving 22 bases not matched to a gene. Bulk repertoires came from Vgamma9/Vdelta2+ or Vdelta2-negative gammadelta T cells flow-sorted from PBMC. TCRdb reprocessed the multiplex PCR reads using CATT. The sample holds 50,000 to 55,000 delta-chain clones, roughly 1.9% seen once. In this sample, this clone turned up a few times. TCRdb's protein for this DNA is that of a much larger clone and differs from the translation at residue 16, likely a read error; the protein shown is the DNA translation.

Sample: gamma-delta T cells from blood. V and J are TRDV1 and TRDJ1, with 10 bases aligning to TRDD3. The clonotype was recovered from a pool of human donors (malaria-infected and uninfected, not separated). The CDR3 is CALGEVCSSFLGDSNADKLIF. CDR3 DNA sequence: TGTGCTCTTGGGGAGGTATGTTCCTCCTTCCTGGGGGATAGCAACGCCGATAAACTCATCTTT.